A selection of T cell receptor beta chains follows, all from one sample in a study of breast tumors, draining lymph nodes, adjacent tissues. TCRdb re-called the multiplex PCR reads through MiXCR, storing one row per CDR3 protein. Among about 220,000 distinct CDR3 sequences listed, less than 45% were seen once. Sequenced input: axillary lymph node tissue. The receptors come from a female donor with breast cancer. Some clones in this sample may be carry-over from other donors' samples. Both conserved end residues are trimmed from each CDR3. The order of the fields is clone size, V gene, J gene, CDR3 protein. The size of a clone is reported for some rows only, either as once, few or many, or as a class for expanded clones.

>many|TRBV2|TRBJ2-7
ASQWDFYEQY
>many|TRBV11-2|TRBJ1-2
ASSLGIEDGYT
>many|TRBV19|TRBJ1-5
ASSIEQNQPQH
>-|TRBV25-1|TRBJ1-1
ASSIGILEAF
>many|TRBV15|TRBJ2-7
ATSRDVTNYEQY
>many|TRBV2|TRBJ2-1
ASRPQGAGGNEQF
>-|TRBV19|TRBJ1-2
ASSIPSGTGGGYT
>-|TRBV2|TRBJ2-1
ASRGTSGGRYNEQF
>-|TRBV9|TRBJ2-4
ASSVDSAENIQY
>-|TRBV6-5|TRBJ2-4
ASRDPVNIQY
>-|TRBV6-1|TRBJ1-5
ASSEWGQPQH
>-|TRBV6-1|TRBJ2-1
ASSAVASSYNEQF
>many|TRBV20-1|TRBJ2-1
SATELTGGYNEQF
>-|TRBV7-7|TRBJ2-5
ASSLASGGQETQH
>many|TRBV9|TRBJ1-3
ASSVIGTGNTIY
>many|TRBV19|TRBJ1-5
ASSIQGQGNQPQH
>many|TRBV7-7|TRBJ2-3
ASSASGSSDTQY
>many|TRBV7-6|TRBJ2-1
ASSSTGNEQF
>many|TRBV11-2|TRBJ2-7
ASSRGHTSYEQY
>many|TRBV29-1|TRBJ2-3
SAGGQDGDTQY
>-|TRBV3-2|TRBJ2-3
ATSRDRGTQY
>many|TRBV6-5|TRBJ2-6
ASRPGQSSGANVLT
>many|TRBV20-1|TRBJ2-5
SASTGGIETQY
>-|TRBV7-3|TRBJ2-7
ASSPSGGSGRGYEQH
>many|TRBV20-1|TRBJ2-5
SARILAGGETQY
>many|TRBV10-2|TRBJ2-7
ASSEAYEQY
>many|TRBV12-3/TRBV12-4|TRBJ2-7
ASSFSTGRSYEQY
>-|TRBV14|TRBJ2-7
ASSQTGQTYEQY
>-|TRBV14|TRBJ2-1
ASIRDRGLNEQF
>-|TRBV5-1|TRBJ1-1
ASRARGTMNTEAF
>-|TRBV5-6|TRBJ2-5
ASSESGDNQPQY
>few|TRBV6-5|TRBJ1-2
ASSHSSSASRSYGYT
>many|TRBV2|TRBJ1-2
ASSAERLTNYGYT
>-|TRBV19|TRBJ1-2
ASSFSTGGTGYT
>few|TRBV20-1|TRBJ2-5
SARLAGAAGGTQY
>-|TRBV2|TRBJ1-1
ASRLGTGTEAF
>-|TRBV20-1|TRBJ2-5
SAIGGSSWETQY
>many|TRBV29-1|TRBJ2-1
SVAQLNEQF
>-|TRBV5-1|TRBJ2-2
ASSLGAGGYTGELF
>many|TRBV2|TRBJ1-2
ASSEIPTGPYGYT
>-|TRBV24-1|TRBJ2-6
ATSDSGLAGIGANVLT
>many|TRBV2|TRBJ1-6
ASSGPPGSPYNSPLH
>-|TRBV5-1|TRBJ2-3
ASSPGGLRSYNEQY
>many|TRBV2|TRBJ2-3
ASSEGIQGDTDTQY
>many|TRBV15|TRBJ1-2
ATSRHGGTREGDYGYT
>many|TRBV10-3|TRBJ2-7
AISGGMVGPYEQY
>many|TRBV20-1|TRBJ1-6
SARARVKNSPLH
>many|TRBV4-1|TRBJ2-7
ASSQGEAYEQY
>-|TRBV28|TRBJ2-1
ASRLCSVGTSVYNEQF
>many|TRBV20-1|TRBJ2-7
SASTSGLSNEQY
>few|TRBV3-1|TRBJ2-3
ASSLLAGGPRRRDTQY
>-|TRBV11-2|TRBJ2-3
ASSFYICSARRKLAGRTDTQY